Sequencing of this TCR beta chain was carried out in a study of T cells in Graves' hyperthyroidism and ophthalmopathy. This clonotype occurred a few times. The V gene lost 6 bases and the J gene lost 8 bases, with 19 bases spanning the gap. The germline V gene has CDR1 MNHNS and CDR2 SASEGT. The CDR3 is 15 amino acids. RNA transcripts yielded amplified TCR beta CDR3 regions. RT-PCR in the first round (using the HTBI primer set) targeted the TCR CDR3. Each CDR3 protein gets one entry after TCRdb re-called the multiplex PCR reads with MiXCR. The sample yields 730,000 or so distinct CDR3 sequences, under 20% seen once.

Sequencing used blood. J is TRBJ1-4 and V is TRBV6-1; D unclear. The clonotype originates from a woman aged 50 to 60 with Graves' hyperthyroidism that later progressed to Graves' ophthalmopathy. CDR3 amino acids: CASSQDARLREKLFF. CDR3 nucleotide sequence: TGTGCCAGCAGCCAAGATGCCAGGTTAAGGGAAAAACTGTTTTTT.